The 13 T cell receptor beta chains below all came from one sample that was sequenced in a study of PD-L1 blockade in urothelial cancer. The repertoire was sequenced with immunoSEQ multiplex PCR; TCRdb's copy has only in-frame clones and lacks some. This table has some 120,000 clones, around nine tenths appearing once. Time point meaning: peripheral blood 6 weeks after treatment start. Sequencing was performed on PBMCs, taken around atezolizumab (anti-PD-L1) treatment. The receptors derive from a man aged 60-69 years with urothelial cancer.

The CDR3 loop reads CASSPVQGSDGELFF. The CDR3, as DNA: TGTGCCAGCTCTCCGGTGCAGGGAAGTGACGGGGAGCTGTTTTTT. The rearrangement uses TRBV18 and TRBJ2-2, with D possibly matching TRBD1 (5 bases). CDR1 and CDR2 from the germline V gene are KGHSH and LQKENI. This CDR3 is 15 amino acids long. Trimming removed 6 bases from V and 7 bases from J, with 18 bases in between.

The gene calls are TRBV4-3 and TRBJ2-1; the D is unclear. V lost 2 bases and J lost 10, with 21 bases in between. CDR3 size: 16 residues. CDR1 is LGHNA, CDR2 YSLEER, per germline. The CDR3 loop reads CASSQNHPDFNGEQFF. In nucleotides, the CDR3 is TGCGCCAGCAGCCAAAATCACCCTGACTTTAACGGGGAGCAGTTCTTC.

The rearrangement uses TRBV6-5 and TRBJ1-2, with 7 bases fitting TRBD1. Unmatched junction bases numbered 6, after V lost 0 bases and J lost 8 bases. The germline gives CDR1 MNHEY, CDR2 SVGAGI. The CDR3 length is 14 residues. This CDR3 reads CASSYSAGGFGYTF. CDR3 bases: TGTGCCAGCAGTTACTCGGCAGGGGGTTTCGGCTACACCTTC.

The V and J genes are TRBV9 and TRBJ2-5; 10 bases are shared with TRBD2. Losses at the gene ends were 0 bases for V and 5 bases for J; bases not matched to a gene: 7. The CDR3 runs 16 residues. Germline V gives CDR1 SGDLS, CDR2 YYNGEE. The CDR3 coding sequence is TGTGCCAGCAGCGTAGGGGCTAGCGGGAGTTTGGAGACCCAGTACTTC. It yields the protein CASSVGASGSLETQYF.

The rearrangement links TRBV27 to TRBJ2-5, with D maybe TRBD2 (5 bases). The CDR3 consists of 13 residues. Germline CDR1 and CDR2: MNHEY and SMNVEV (reference sequence). With 5 bases removed from V and 5 bases from J, the gap between germline ends came to 12 bases. CDR3 coding DNA: TGTGCCAGCAGTCGAGGCCCGGGGGAGACCCAGTACTTC. Translated, it gives CASSRGPGETQYF.

The chain combines TRBV19 with TRBJ2-5; 8 nucleotides align to TRBD2. Losses at the gene ends were 0 bases for V and 8 bases for J; bases not matched to a gene: 5. CDR1 LNHDA and CDR2 SQIVND come from the germline V gene (reference sequence). The CDR3 extends over 14 amino acids. The CDR3 DNA sequence: TGTGCCAGTAGTATAGAGGCGGGGGGCCCTACCCAGTACTTC. Its translation: CASSIEAGGPTQYF.

The V gene is TRBV19, the J gene TRBJ1-5; the match to TRBD1 covers 8 bases. CDR3 length: 14 residues. Per germline, CDR1 LNHDA and CDR2 SQIVND (reference sequence). V gave up 8 bases and J gave up 5 bases; unmatched junction bases: 8. CDR3 nucleotides: TGTGCCAGTGCTCAGGACAGGGACCATCAGCCCCAGCATTTT. This encodes CASAQDRDHQPQHF. Filled out from reference TRBV19 and TRBJ1-5, the complete variable domain reads DGGITQSPKYLFRKEGQNVTLSCEQNLNHDAMYWYRQDPGQGLRLIYYSQIVNDFQKGDIAEGYSVSREKKESFPLTVTSAQKNPTAFYLCASAQDRDHQPQHFGDGTRLSIL.

V and J are TRBV10-1 and TRBJ2-2, with 9 bases that match TRBD2. This CDR3 is built from 16 residues. Losses at the gene ends were 5 bases for V and 4 bases for J; bases not matched to a gene: 8. Germline V gene lookup returns CDR1 WNHNN and CDR2 SYGVQD (reference sequence). The chain's CDR3 is CASSRGLARITGELFF. The DNA of the CDR3 is TGCGCCAGCAGTCGAGGACTAGCGAGGATCACCGGGGAGCTGTTTTTT.

The chain is built from TRBV25-1 and TRBJ1-5; unclear D gene. CDR1 and CDR2 (germline): MGHDK, SYGVNS. The length of the CDR3 is 16 residues. Trimming left V 3 bases short and J 2 bases short, with 14 bases between. DNA for the CDR3: TGTGCCAGCAGTGAGGAACCCGCCGGGGGCAATCAGCCCCAGCATTTT. Translating gives CASSEEPAGGNQPQHF.

The CDR3 is CASSGGTPPRETQYF. DNA for the CDR3: TGTGCCAGCAGCGGGGGGACTCCGCCCCGGGAGACCCAGTACTTC. This chain joins TRBV9 and TRBJ2-5; D possibly corresponds to TRBD2 (6 bases). Trimming pared 3 bases from V and 5 bases from J, leaving 17 bases between. This CDR3 spans 15 amino acids. Germline V gene lookup returns CDR1 SGDLS and CDR2 YYNGEE.

This chain uses TRBV5-1 with TRBJ1-1; D is unresolved. The CDR3 is made up of 13 amino acids. From germline, CDR1 is SGHRS and CDR2 YFSETQ. Trimming removed 6 bases from V and 3 bases from J, with 12 bases in between. CDR3 nucleotides: TGCGCCAGCAAGAGTCTGCGGGACACTGAAGCTTTCTTT. It encodes CASKSLRDTEAFF.

The rearrangement joins TRBV30 to TRBJ2-2; 9 nucleotides align to TRBD2. Germline trimming cut 2 bases from V and 5 bases from J; bases unmatched to any gene: 3. Per germline, CDR1 GTSNPN and CDR2 SVGIG (reference sequence). CDR3 length equals 14 residues. DNA of the CDR3: TGTGCCTGGAGTACTAGCGGGTTTACCGGGGAGCTGTTTTTT. Its protein is CAWSTSGFTGELFF.

This clone was detected only once. The chain recombines TRBV18 with TRBJ1-3; TRBD1 matches 7 bases. Trimming took 2 bases from V and 2 from J; bases not matched to a gene: 6. The V gene's germline CDR1 is KGHSH and CDR2 LQKENI. This CDR3 is 16 amino acids long. In nucleotides, the CDR3 is TGTGCCAGCTCACCAATTGAGACAGGGACTGGAAACACCATATATTTT. Residues: CASSPIETGTGNTIYF.